This T cell receptor beta chain originates from a study of blood T cell repertoires in COVID-19. Looking at the study overall: Sites across the United States, Italy and Spain contributed samples from acute and convalescent COVID-19. T cells, B-cell-depleted T cells, or PBMCs provided the cDNA or gDNA that served as material.

Looked up from germline, CDR1 is KGHSH and CDR2 is LQKENI. J gave up 2 bases and V 6 bases, and 11 bases lay outside the gene matches. The CDR3 totals 18 residues. Authors' methods: Estimation of nucleated cell counts was performed using reference gene primer amplification. The method was immunoSEQ multiplex PCR; TCRdb's version includes in-frame clones alone and lacks a portion of them. V, J and clone size are taken as reported in that table, and D and trimming were inferred from the DNA itself. The sample lists around 40,000 clones, 87% occurring once. The chain is built from TRBV18 and TRBJ2-3; 13 nucleotides align to TRBD2. The TCR sequence derives from a man aged 50 to 59 with active or convalescent COVID-19. Material for sequencing was peripheral blood. The CDR3 loop is CASSARLAGGLPTDTQYF. Here the CDR3 DNA reads TGTGCCAGCTCCGCGAGACTAGCGGGGGGACTCCCCACAGATACGCAGTATTTT.